This T cell receptor beta chain was sequenced in a study of Graves' ophthalmopathy and Graves' hyperthyroidism. Cases classed as stable hyperthyroidism had no ophthalmopathy within 18 months of follow-up. Exclusion applied to patients with other autoimmune diseases, uncontrolled infections, pregnancy or lactation. Physicians reached a diagnosis by relying on clinical symptoms, serum thyroxine, TRAb, thyroid ultrasound and orbital computed tomography. Trimming took 0 bases from V and 0 from J, leaving 11 bases between them. The CDR3 totals 16 residues. Germline CDR1 and CDR2: MGHRA and YSYEKL. RNA transcripts served as template for amplifying TCR beta CDR3 sequences. The library came from an HTBI-primed first-round RT-PCR and a second-round multiplex PCR. A single record per CDR3 protein comes from TCRdb applying MiXCR to the multiplex PCR reads. The sample records hundreds of thousands of distinct CDR3 sequences, about 20% being singletons.

This clonotype was seen many times. Sequencing used peripheral blood. The sequence derives from a woman aged 18-35 years with stable Graves' hyperthyroidism. Some clones in this sample may be carry-over from other donors' samples. This rearrangement joins TRBV4-1 to TRBJ1-2, with unresolved D. CDR3 sequence: CASSQESAVANYGYTF. CDR3 sequence (DNA): TGCGCCAGCAGCCAAGAATCGGCGGTAGCTAACTATGGCTACACCTTC.